This T cell receptor (beta chain) comes out of a study of cytomegalovirus exposure and HLA in healthy donors. Study-level results: Evidence from a later analysis indicated that most CMV-associated TCR beta chains looked HLA-restricted.

This CDR3 region has 12 residues. Germline lookup yields CDR1 SEHNR and CDR2 FQNEAQ (reference sequence). Amplification used 60 Vbeta primers and 13 Jbeta primers. Repertoires were generated with immunoSEQ multiplex PCR, while TCRdb's copy carries only in-frame clones and drops some. The repertoire shows 30,000 to 45,000 clones; the top ten hold approximately 10%. Notes on this clone: Its antigen is currently unknown.

This TCR was sampled from a middle-aged man in good health and CMV-seropositive. The sample taken for sequencing was PBMCs. This rearrangement joins TRBV7-9 to TRBJ2-5; D is unclear. The J call is in doubt because the DNA end fits TRBJ2-7 better. CDR3 residues: CASSLESYEQYF. The CDR3 DNA reads as TGTGCCAGCAGCTTAGAGTCCTACGAGCAGTACTTC.